This TCR beta chain was observed in a study of blood T cell repertoires in COVID-19. Overall study context: Italy, Spain and the United States were the sources of the convalescent and acute COVID-19 samples. T cells, B-cell-depleted T cells, or PBMCs supplied cDNA or gDNA.

Original data processing: Reference gene primer amplification yielded estimated nucleated cell counts. Assay used: immunoSEQ multiplex PCR; TCRdb lists only in-frame clones, some missing. The V and J calls and clone size are taken from that table; D and trimming were inferred from the DNA. There are about 270,000 clones in the sample; roughly 85% occur only once, and 11% lies in the top ten. V lost 6 bases, J lost 0 bases, and 12 bases lay in between. Germline CDR1 reads MNHEY; CDR2 reads SVGAGI. This CDR3 is built from 15 residues. Sequencing was carried out using peripheral blood. The chain has TRBV6-5 and TRBJ1-5; a possible D gene is TRBD1 (5 bases). The clonotype originates from an older woman with acute or convalescent COVID-19. This CDR3 is CASSGGLLSNQPQHF. The CDR3 nucleotides read TGTGCCAGCAGCGGGGGACTCCTTAGCAATCAGCCCCAGCATTTT.